This T cell receptor beta chain stems from a study of blood T cell repertoires in COVID-19. The V gene's germline CDR1 is SNHLY and CDR2 FYNNEI. CDR3 length: 13 amino acids. Trimming took 5 bases from V and 4 from J, leaving 11 bases between them. There are a few counts of this clone. The method was immunoSEQ multiplex PCR; TCRdb's version includes in-frame clones alone and lacks a portion of them. Here the sample spans fewer than 250,000 clones, roughly 84% being singletons. This TCR was sampled from a woman at least 80 years old with COVID-19, enrolled during active disease. Sample: peripheral blood. V usage is TRBV2 and J usage is TRBJ1-2; tentative D call: TRBD1 (5 bases). This chain's CDR3 is CASSSTDSYGYTF. The CDR3 DNA follows: TGTGCCAGCAGTTCGACCGACAGCTATGGCTACACCTTC.